This T cell receptor beta chain was sequenced for a study of CD8 T cells in Susac syndrome (dated by TCRdb to the late 2010s). Study-wide context: Among the Susac syndrome patients who were sequenced, clinically active disease was present in 5 or 6 and clinical remission was observed in about eight. The study compared CD8+ T cell repertoire clonality among 11 to 12 healthy donors, 14 Susac syndrome patients and roughly 16 multiple sclerosis patients. Whether CD8+ T cell activation and differentiation in Susac syndrome was antigen driven was tested using repertoire sequencing. At blood withdrawal, Susac syndrome patients were either therapy-naive, taking corticosteroids (in some cases with IVIg as well), or taking IVIg alone. What the authors observed across the whole study: Approximately 17 and five Susac-specific public clones were found in the total CD8+ and CD8+ TEMRA repertoires, respectively. Clonal expansion was observed in Susac syndrome CD8+ repertoires, with the highest expansion in CD8+ TEMRA cells and greater expansion in clinically active than in remitting patients. The study acknowledged that relatively few individuals were included in the TCR sequencing and HLA analysis.

RNA was extracted using the RNeasy kit, and roughly 0.5 to 1 ug of the RNA was reverse transcribed with random hexamers. The immunoSEQ multiplex PCR assay, which covers 54 Vbeta and 13 Jbeta segments, was used to amplify TCR beta CDR3 regions. PCR amplification bias was corrected by using a synthetic template baseline for primer optimization and computational correction. Regarding the original processing steps: Reads were annotated to V, D and J genes per IMGT and analyzed with immunoSEQ Analyzer, keeping only productive sequences. Clonality was calculated as one minus the Shannon entropy normalized by log2 of the number of productive unique sequences. For each patient and control, public and private clones were evaluated within the 100 most prevalent clones. A clone was defined as Susac-specific if it was absent from the healthy and MS cohorts, from roughly 1,000 published viral clones and from other ImmuneACCESS disease sequences. The public reads were reprocessed in TCRdb via fastp at Q25 and MiXCR, keeping in-frame beta chains. Rows matching on CDR3 protein sequence are summarized as one entry with the most common DNA and genes. The V and J calls, along with clone size, are taken from TCRdb and not from the paper's own processing. This sample has fewer than 80,000 distinct CDR3 sequences in its table, and 94% of those were observed once. The ten largest clones represent about 0.5% of the sample.

Peripheral blood CD8+ and CD4+ T cells from healthy donors, Susac syndrome patients and multiple sclerosis patients were profiled by high-throughput TCR beta sequencing. Recently defined diagnostic criteria for definite or probable disease were met by the Susac syndrome patients. Bulk CD8+ and CD4+ T cells were purified magnetically by negative isolation, whereas CD8+ TEMRA cells were enriched by FACS. Blood was collected in EDTA tubes and processed within 24 hours, with PBMCs isolated through density gradient centrifugation. PBMCs destined for TCR sequencing were cryopreserved in liquid nitrogen and later thawed in a 37 °C water bath. Purity of sorted or isolated CD4+, CD8+ and CD8+ TEMRA cells was at least 90%. The V end loses 8 bases and the J end loses 3 bases, and a stretch of 15 bases separates them. From a lookup of the germline V gene, CDR1 and CDR2 are SGDLS and YYNGEE. Its CDR3 holds 14 amino acids, cysteine through phenylalanine. Only CDR3 DNA is held: 42 bases, read in frame from base 1.

Remarks on this clonotype: The antigen it binds to is not known. No quality values exist for individual bases; no much larger clone is one base distant.

Sequencing was performed on CD8+ T cells from PBMCs. The receptor was isolated from a human donor with Susac syndrome. The V gene is TRBV9 and the J gene is TRBJ1-3; 5 matching bases give a weak D call of TRBD1. The CDR3 corresponds to CASQSGGGGNTIYF. The nucleotide sequence is given as TGTGCCAGTCAAAGTGGGGGAGGTGGAAACACCATATATTTT.